A single T cell receptor (beta chain) is shown here with its context. Using immunoSEQ multiplex PCR, the repertoire was profiled, and TCRdb retains in-frame clones only, with some absent. The table records tens of thousands of clones, about 93% of them present only once. In germline, CDR1 is WNHNN, CDR2 SYGVQD (reference sequence). CDR3 length equals 13 residues. The V end lost 5 bases, the J end lost 4 bases, and 10 bases lay between the germline ends. The data originate from a study of technical replicates of blood from four donors. The sequenced material came from T cells isolated from PBMCs. The rearrangement uses TRBV10-1 and TRBJ2-3; D is undetermined. This sequence originates from a human donor in good health. DNA of the CDR3: TGCGCCAGCAGTACCCCACGGGCAGATACGCAGTATTTT. Translating it yields CASSTPRADTQYF.